The 26 T cell receptor beta chains given below trace back to one sample, sequenced in a study of T cell responses to AZD1222 COVID-19 vaccine. Profiling relied on immunoSEQ multiplex PCR, and the TCRdb table lists in-frame clones only, not all of them. Of some 150,000 clones in the sample, about 91% were seen once. The sequences come from peripheral blood, collected on day 0 of MenACWY control vaccination. All receptors come from an adult in good health.

J is TRBJ1-4 and V is TRBV28, with 7 bases fitting TRBD1. With 6 bases clipped from V and 3 bases from J, the junction kept 10 bases outside the gene matches. This CDR3 spans 16 amino acids. CDR1 MDHEN and CDR2 SYDVKM come from the germline V gene. The CDR3 DNA follows: TGTGCCAGCAGCCCTATCATCGGGACAGCTAATGAAAAACTGTTTTTT. Translation gives CASSPIIGTANEKLFF.

This chain connects TRBV15 to TRBJ2-1; TRBD2 might be the D (5 bases). With 0 bases removed from V and 4 bases from J, the gap between germline ends came to 16 bases. The CDR3 is made up of 17 amino acids. Germline V gives CDR1 LNHNV, CDR2 YYDKDF (reference sequence). The CDR3 bases are TGTGCCACCAGCAGAGATCCCCGGTCGGGGAAATACAATGAGCAGTTCTTC. This encodes CATSRDPRSGKYNEQFF.

The chain has TRBV7-2 and TRBJ2-5; the D gene is possibly TRBD2 (5 bases). The CDR3 loop spans 15 amino acids. CDR1 is SGHTA, CDR2 FQGNSA, per germline. The V gene lost 5 bases and the J gene lost 1 base, with 14 bases spanning the gap. The CDR3 DNA reads TGTGCCAGCAGCCCTAACCCTACTAGCCAAGAGACCCAGTACTTC. Translating it yields CASSPNPTSQETQYF.

V usage is TRBV9 and J usage is TRBJ2-1, with no clear D. Germline V gene data show CDR1 as SGDLS and CDR2 as YYNGEE. V shed 0 bases and J shed 4 bases, with 11 bases lying between them. CDR3 length: 15 residues. The CDR3: CASSVVAEPYNEQFF. CDR3 bases: TGTGCCAGCAGCGTAGTGGCGGAGCCTTACAATGAGCAGTTCTTC.

This chain joins TRBV20-1 and TRBJ1-1, with no clear D. Trimming shortened V by 7 bases and J by 2 bases, and 8 bases separated the two germline ends. This CDR3 contains 11 residues. Germline V lookup: CDR1 DFQATT, CDR2 SNEGSKA (reference sequence). The CDR3 nucleotides read TGCAGTGTTCGACGTAACACTGAAGCTTTCTTT. Translated: CSVRRNTEAFF.

Comment on this clone: This sample also contains other DNA sequences that code for the same CDR3. The genes are TRBV3-1 (or the pseudogene TRBV3-2) and TRBJ1-5; D remains unclear. The germline V and J ends were trimmed by 1 base and 4 bases, with 8 bases remaining between them. CDR1 LGHDT and CDR2 YNNKEL come from the germline V gene (reference sequence). The CDR3 is 14 residues long. The CDR3, as DNA: TGTGCCAGCAGCCAAGGTGGCGGAAATCAGCCCCAGCATTTT. It translates to CASSQGGGNQPQHF.

The chain is built from TRBV28 and TRBJ2-1; 7 bases fit TRBD2. The CDR3 is 19 residues long. V lost 1 base, J lost 7 bases, and 19 bases stayed unmatched. Germline-derived CDR1 and CDR2 are MDHEN and SYDVKM. The CDR3 protein is CASSLLGTWTGGLGNEQFF. The CDR3 DNA is TGTGCCAGCAGTTTATTAGGTACCTGGACGGGGGGTCTGGGAAATGAGCAGTTCTTC.

This chain links TRBV27 with TRBJ2-7, with D maybe TRBD2 (6 bases). Germline V CDR1 and CDR2: MNHEY, SMNVEV (reference sequence). Trimming took off 6 bases at V and 0 bases at J, with 15 bases between the two ends. The CDR3 loop spans 15 amino acids. The CDR3 sequence is CASSPAAGSSYEQYF. The CDR3 nucleotides read TGTGCCAGCAGCCCCGCCGCGGGGAGCTCCTACGAGCAGTACTTC.

The chain uses TRBV10-3 and TRBJ1-5, with D perhaps TRBD1 (5 bases). Trimming stripped 2 bases from V and 4 bases from J, with 9 bases between. Germline loops: CDR1 ENHRY, CDR2 SYGVKD. The CDR3 extends over 14 amino acids. The chain's CDR3 is CAISEGAGNQPQHF. DNA of the CDR3: TGTGCCATCAGTGAGGGGGCGGGAAATCAGCCCCAGCATTTT.

The chain carries TRBV11-2 and TRBJ2-3, with 7 bases matching TRBD2. The CDR3 sequence is 19 residues long. Losses at the gene ends were 0 bases for V and 0 bases for J; bases not matched to a gene: 12. The germline gives CDR1 SGHAT, CDR2 FQNNGV. The CDR3 reads CASSLERSGYSPSTDTQYF. The CDR3 DNA sequence: TGTGCCAGCAGCTTAGAACGTAGCGGGTATTCCCCTAGCACAGATACGCAGTATTTT.

The chain has TRBV9 and TRBJ1-1, with 8 bases fitting TRBD1. J was trimmed by 0 bases and V by 3 bases; bases with no gene match: 7. Per germline, CDR1 SGDLS and CDR2 YYNGEE. CDR3 size: 16 residues. CDR3 coding DNA: TGTGCCAGCAGCGCCCGCCCGGGACAGGTGAACACTGAAGCTTTCTTT. It codes for CASSARPGQVNTEAFF.

CDR3 nucleotide sequence: TGTGCCAGCAACCCCGGGGGGAGGGAAAAACTGTTTTTT. It encodes CASNPGGREKLFF. V usage is TRBV28 and J usage is TRBJ1-4; a possible D gene is TRBD1 (5 bases). Germline CDR1 is MDHEN and CDR2 is SYDVKM. The length of the CDR3 is 13 residues. V lost 7 bases and J 8 bases, leaving 14 bases between the germline ends. The variable domain in full, completed from reference TRBV28 and TRBJ1-4, reads DVKVTQSSRYLVKRTGEKVFLECVQDMDHENMFWYRQDPGLGLRLIYFSYDVKMKEKGDIPEGYSVSREKKERFSLILESASTNQTSMYLCASNPGGREKLFFGSGTQLSVL.

This clone occurred once. The gene calls are TRBV12-1 and TRBJ1-4. TRBV12-1 has pseudogene status. The CDR3 runs to 15 residues. This chain's CDR3 is CASSSSGGDNEKLFF. CDR3 coding DNA: TGTGCCAGCAGCTCCTCGGGGGGGGATAATGAAAAACTGTTTTTT.

CDR3 nucleotides: TGTGCCAGTAGTGCAGGGTCAGGGGCCAACGTCCTGACTTTC. Its translation is CASSAGSGANVLTF. The rearrangement uses TRBV19 and TRBJ2-6, with TRBD1 as a possible D gene (5 bases). The CDR3 covers 14 residues. V lost 5 bases, J lost 4 bases, and 9 bases lay in between. Germline assignment: CDR1 LNHDA and CDR2 SQIVND (reference sequence).

This clone was seen once. The V gene is TRBV3-1 (or the pseudogene TRBV3-2), the J gene TRBJ1-2; tentatively, D is TRBD1 (5 bases). The V gene lost 6 bases and the J gene lost 7 bases, with 18 bases spanning the gap. The CDR3 totals 14 residues. Germline CDR1 is LGHDT and CDR2 is YNNKEL (reference sequence). CDR3 in amino acids: CASSPWGGESGYTF. CDR3 sequence (DNA): TGTGCCAGCAGTCCCTGGGGAGGGGAGTCTGGCTACACCTTC.

This chain links TRBV15 with TRBJ1-2; perhaps TRBD1 as D (5 bases). The length of the CDR3 is 14 residues. Germline V CDR1 and CDR2: LNHNV, YYDKDF (reference sequence). V was cut by 3 bases and J by 8 bases, with 16 bases left in between. This CDR3 reads CATSSLFREKGYTF. The CDR3 nucleotides are TGTGCCACCAGCAGTCTTTTCAGGGAGAAGGGCTACACCTTC.

The J gene is TRBJ1-6, the V gene TRBV7-3; D is unresolved. CDR1 SGHTA and CDR2 FQGTGA come from the germline V gene. V was cut by 5 bases and J by 8 bases, with 10 bases left in between. The CDR3 length is 13 residues. In nucleotides, the CDR3 is TGTGCCAGCAGCCCAACTGGCGATTCACCCCTCCACTTT. Translation: CASSPTGDSPLHF.

The chain recombines TRBV5-4 with TRBJ2-1; TRBD1 aligns across 8 bases. The trim removed 3 bases at V and 2 bases at J, leaving 4 bases unmatched. Per germline, CDR1 SGHNT and CDR2 YYREEE (reference sequence). The CDR3 extends over 15 amino acids. The DNA of the CDR3 is TGTGCCAGCAGCTACGCAGGGGGCGCCTACAATGAGCAGTTCTTC. This gives the protein CASSYAGGAYNEQFF.

The sample holds one count of this clone. The chain has TRBV5-5 and TRBJ2-5, with D perhaps assigned TRBD1 or TRBD2 (5 bases each). The germline V gene has CDR1 SGHKS and CDR2 YYEKEE (reference sequence). The CDR3 loop spans 15 amino acids. With 0 bases removed from V and 4 bases from J, the gap between germline ends came to 13 bases. The CDR3 DNA is TGTGCCAGCAGCTTGGGGGGACGGATGCTAGAGACCCAGTACTTC. This translates into CASSLGGRMLETQYF.

With regard to this clone: Other DNA sequences in the same sample also yield this CDR3. The rearrangement links TRBV3-1 (or the pseudogene TRBV3-2) to TRBJ1-5, with D perhaps TRBD1 (6 bases). CDR1 and CDR2 (germline): LGHDT, YNNKEL (reference sequence). Trimming shortened V by 3 bases and J by 6 bases, and 9 bases separated the two germline ends. This CDR3 contains 13 residues. The CDR3 nucleotides read TGTGCCAGCAGCCAGGGGGCGCTTCAGCCCCAGCATTTT. Its translation: CASSQGALQPQHF.

The chain combines TRBV7-8 with TRBJ2-7; D is uncertain. The V gene's germline CDR1 is SGHVS and CDR2 FQNEAQ. CDR3 size: 14 residues. V dropped 1 base and J dropped 0 bases, with 7 bases sitting between them. The CDR3 DNA reads TGTGCCAGCAGCTTAGGTTTTAGCTCCTACGAGCAGTACTTC. Residues: CASSLGFSSYEQYF.

The J gene is TRBJ1-1, the V gene TRBV4-2; possibly TRBD1 for D (5 bases). Trimming removed 1 base from V and 4 bases from J, with 16 bases in between. The CDR3 has 16 residues. Germline assignment: CDR1 LGHNA and CDR2 YNFKEQ. In DNA form, the CDR3 reads TGTGCCAGCAGCCAAGTGGGCTTGACGGGGGGCACTGAAGCTTTCTTT. Translation gives CASSQVGLTGGTEAFF.

The V call is TRBV5-6, the J call TRBJ1-3; D not resolved. Trimming removed 4 bases at V and 3 bases at J, with 5 bases between. Germline CDR1 and CDR2: SGHDT and YYEEEE. The CDR3 is 12 residues long. The DNA of the CDR3 is TGTGCCAGCAGCCGTTTTGGAAACACCATATATTTT. Protein sequence: CASSRFGNTIYF.

This clone was seen a single time. The genes are TRBV30 and TRBJ1-2; no definite D call. The germline V gene has CDR1 GTSNPN and CDR2 SVGIG (reference sequence). This CDR3 is built from 14 residues. V was cut by 0 bases and J by 7 bases, with 15 bases left in between. Here the CDR3 reads CAWSVARLTSGYTF. The CDR3 nucleotides read TGTGCCTGGAGTGTTGCCCGCCTCACCTCTGGCTACACCTTC.

The chain joins TRBV4-2 to TRBJ2-2; D gene uncertain. The V gene's germline CDR1 is LGHNA and CDR2 YNFKEQ. The V end lost 7 bases, the J end lost 7 bases, and 7 bases lay between the germline ends. The CDR3 runs to 11 residues. The CDR3 DNA sequence: TGTGCCAGCAACAAAGACGGGGAGCTGTTTTTT. Its translation: CASNKDGELFF.

The chain joins TRBV3-1 (or the pseudogene TRBV3-2) to TRBJ2-5; no reliable D call. V gave up 3 bases and J gave up 5 bases, with 10 bases separating them. CDR1 and CDR2 (germline): LGHDT, YNNKEL (reference sequence). The CDR3 is 13 residues long. The CDR3 region is CASSQRASETQYF. DNA for the CDR3: TGTGCCAGCAGCCAGAGAGCGAGCGAGACCCAGTACTTC.